This T cell receptor beta chain was captured in a study of blood T cell repertoires in COVID-19. On the study more broadly: The United States, Italy and Spain provided the acute and convalescent COVID-19 samples. Sample material is recorded as cDNA or gDNA derived from T cells, B-cell-depleted T cells, or PBMCs.

Under the authors' procedure: Reference gene primer amplification gave nucleated cell count estimates. Some clones are missing from TCRdb's copy, which holds only in-frame ones; the method was immunoSEQ multiplex PCR. V and J calls and clone size are copied from that table; D and trimming were computed from the DNA. The repertoire holds about 190,000 clones, with 78% as singletons. The CDR3 runs 16 residues. From germline, CDR1 is KGHSH and CDR2 LQKENI. V gave up 0 bases and J gave up 3 bases; unmatched junction bases: 5. The clonotype comes from a woman older than 75 with active or convalescent COVID-19. The sequencing sample was made of peripheral blood. This chain links TRBV18 with TRBJ2-3, with TRBD2 matching 8 bases. The CDR3 sequence: CASSPPTGGKTDTQYF. CDR3 bases: TGTGCCAGCTCACCACCGACGGGGGGGAAGACAGATACGCAGTATTTT.